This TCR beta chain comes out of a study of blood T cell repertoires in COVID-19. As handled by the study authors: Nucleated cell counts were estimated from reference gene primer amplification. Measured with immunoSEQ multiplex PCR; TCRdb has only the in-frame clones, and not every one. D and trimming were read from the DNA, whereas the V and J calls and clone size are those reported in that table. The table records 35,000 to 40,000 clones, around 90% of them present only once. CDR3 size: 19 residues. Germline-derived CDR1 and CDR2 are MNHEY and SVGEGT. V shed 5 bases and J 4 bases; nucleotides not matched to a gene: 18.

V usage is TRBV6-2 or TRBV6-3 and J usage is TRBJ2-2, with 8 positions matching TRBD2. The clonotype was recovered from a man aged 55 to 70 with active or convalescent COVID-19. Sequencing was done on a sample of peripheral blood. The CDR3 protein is CASSAKSGSVAGSTGELFF. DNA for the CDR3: TGTGCCAGCAGTGCGAAAAGCGGGAGCGTCGCCGGGAGCACCGGGGAGCTGTTTTTT.